Below, 9 T cell receptor beta chains from the same sample are listed, as sequenced in a study of shared clonotypes between healthy human individuals. The method was immunoSEQ multiplex PCR; TCRdb's version includes in-frame clones alone and lacks a portion of them. Seen here are 1.5 million to 1.9 million clones, around 98% observed once, and the top ten hold about 0.45%. The sample was naive CD4+ T cells sorted from blood. The subset is: CD45RA+ positively selected. The source is a man aged 25 to 40 in good health.

V gene TRBV6-1 combines with J gene TRBJ1-2, with 7 bases lining up with TRBD1. The germline gives CDR1 MNHNS, CDR2 SASEGT. The trim removed 0 bases at V and 4 bases at J, leaving 2 bases unmatched. This CDR3 has 14 amino acids. The CDR3 DNA reads TGTGCCAGCAGTGAAGCAACAGGGGTCTATGGCTACACCTTC. Translated: CASSEATGVYGYTF.

The rearrangement links TRBV4-3 to TRBJ2-1; TRBD1 agrees at 7 bases. From germline, CDR1 is LGHNA and CDR2 YSLEER. The CDR3 covers 15 residues. V shed 2 bases, J shed 3 bases, and the junction held 4 bases outside the gene matches. The CDR3 loop is CASSQTQGSYNEQFF. CDR3 nucleotide sequence: TGCGCCAGCAGCCAAACACAGGGGAGCTACAATGAGCAGTTCTTC.

V is TRBV5-5 and J is TRBJ1-4; TRBD1 aligns across 11 bases. CDR1 is SGHKS and CDR2 is YYEKEE in the germline V gene (reference sequence). Trimming took 4 bases from V and 7 from J; bases not matched to a gene: 6. The CDR3 consists of 15 residues. For the CDR3, the DNA is TGTGCCAGCAGCGTGGCCGGGACAGGGGGTGAAAAACTGTTTTTT. Its translation: CASSVAGTGGEKLFF. The full variable domain, completed using reference TRBV5-5 and TRBJ1-4, is DAGVTQSPTHLIKTRGQQVTLRCSPISGHKSVSWYQQVLGQGPQFIFQYYEKEERGRGNFPDRFSARQFPNYSSELNVNALLLGDSALYLCASSVAGTGGEKLFFGSGTQLSVL.

The chain carries TRBV5-1 and TRBJ2-2, with TRBD2 matching 12 bases. The CDR3 contains 15 residues. V lost 4 bases, J lost 6 bases, and 4 bases stayed unmatched. From germline, CDR1 is SGHRS and CDR2 YFSETQ. The CDR3 bases are TGCGCCAGCAGCCCCGGACTAGCGGGATCCGGGGAGCTGTTTTTT. Residues: CASSPGLAGSGELFF.

This clone occurred a few times. V and J are TRBV19 and TRBJ2-1; 9 nucleotides agree with TRBD1. The CDR3 totals 15 residues. CDR1 and CDR2 from the germline V gene are LNHDA and SQIVND (reference sequence). V was pared by 4 bases and J by 5 bases, with 6 bases of the junction left unmatched. DNA for the CDR3: TGTGCCAGTAGTACCGGGACAGGGTTCCACAATGAGCAGTTCTTC. Its translation: CASSTGTGFHNEQFF.

The gene calls are TRBV7-9 and TRBJ2-1; the match to TRBD2 covers 9 bases. Germline CDR1 reads SEHNR; CDR2 reads FQNEAQ (reference sequence). This CDR3 has 16 amino acids. After removal of 5 bases from V and 2 bases from J, the junction contained 7 bases not matched to a gene. CDR3 amino acids: CASSPGASGTYNEQFF. The CDR3 DNA reads as TGTGCCAGCAGCCCGGGAGCTAGCGGGACCTACAATGAGCAGTTCTTC.

This clone was seen a single time. The chain couples TRBV5-4 to TRBJ2-1; 13 bases agree with TRBD2. Germline V gene data show CDR1 as SGHNT and CDR2 as YYREEE (reference sequence). The length of the CDR3 is 16 residues. V shed 3 bases and J 9 bases; nucleotides not matched to a gene: 9. The CDR3 DNA follows: TGTGCCAGCAGCTCCTCTACTAGCGGGAGGGCCGTTGAGCAGTTCTTC. As protein: CASSSSTSGRAVEQFF.

The chain is built from TRBV5-1 and TRBJ2-4; no clear D. The germline CDR1 and CDR2 sequences are SGHRS and YFSETQ. This CDR3 comprises 17 residues. The V and J ends lost 0 bases and 0 bases respectively, with 13 bases between them. The CDR3 DNA reads as TGCGCCAGCAGCTTGGGATCTACCCGACTAGCCAAAAACATTCAGTACTTC. Protein product: CASSLGSTRLAKNIQYF.

V and J are TRBV29-1 and TRBJ2-7; the D call may be TRBD1 or TRBD2 (5 bases each). V was clipped by 2 bases and J by 3 bases, with 14 bases between them. This CDR3 region has 14 residues. Germline V gene lookup returns CDR1 SQVTM and CDR2 ANQGSEA. CDR3 in DNA: TGCAGCGTTGAAACCGGGACGGGGTTCTACGAGCAGTACTTC. Translated: CSVETGTGFYEQYF.